A selection of T cell receptor beta chains follows, all from one sample in a study of blood T cells in healthy people across ages. Using its own MiXCR run on the 5' RACE reads, TCRdb lists one record per CDR3 protein. The sample records 1.5 million to 2 million distinct CDR3 sequences, 28% being singletons. The sequenced sample was blood. These receptors originate from a woman younger than 45 in good health. Both conserved end residues are part of each CDR3. The order of the fields is CDR3 protein, CDR3 DNA, J gene, V gene, CDR3 length, clone size, D gene. D genes are given only for firm matches. Only some rows state a clone size, as once, few, many or a class for expanded clones.

cdr3_aa: CASSSAGDYGYTF; cdr3_nt: TGTGCCAGCAGTTCCGCAGGCGACTATGGCTACACCTTC; j_call: TRBJ1-2; v_call: TRBV27; cdr3_length: 13; clone_size: many; d_call: -
cdr3_aa: CASSSTGGGQGTDTQYF; cdr3_nt: TGTGCCAGCAGTTCAACGGGGGGGGGACAGGGTACAGATACGCAGTATTTT; j_call: TRBJ2-3; v_call: TRBV12-3/TRBV12-4; cdr3_length: 17; clone_size: few; d_call: -
cdr3_aa: CASRGIGSDTQYF; cdr3_nt: TGCGCCAGCAGAGGGATCGGGTCGGATACGCAGTATTTT; j_call: TRBJ2-3; v_call: TRBV5-1; cdr3_length: 13; clone_size: -; d_call: -
cdr3_aa: CASSLKEGGFEEKLFF; cdr3_nt: TGTGCCAGCAGTCTGAAGGAGGGGGGGTTTGAAGAAAAACTGTTTTTT; j_call: TRBJ1-4; v_call: TRBV6-5; cdr3_length: 16; clone_size: -; d_call: -
cdr3_aa: CASSHKGDYEQYF; cdr3_nt: TGTGCCAGCTCACACAAGGGGGACTACGAGCAGTACTTC; j_call: TRBJ2-7; v_call: TRBV18; cdr3_length: 13; clone_size: -; d_call: -
cdr3_aa: CASSFGDRGRKLFF; cdr3_nt: TGCGCCAGCAGCTTTGGGGACAGGGGACGAAAACTGTTTTTT; j_call: TRBJ1-4; v_call: TRBV5-1; cdr3_length: 14; clone_size: -; d_call: TRBD1
cdr3_aa: CASSYDENYEQYF; cdr3_nt: TGTGCCAGCAGTTACGACGAGAACTACGAGCAGTACTTC; j_call: TRBJ2-7; v_call: TRBV6-2/TRBV6-3; cdr3_length: 13; clone_size: many; d_call: -
cdr3_aa: CASSVGGTLNEQFF; cdr3_nt: TGTGCCAGCAGCGTAGGGGGGACACTCAATGAGCAGTTCTTC; j_call: TRBJ2-1; v_call: TRBV9; cdr3_length: 14; clone_size: -; d_call: -
cdr3_aa: CASSSEGTGVYEQYF; cdr3_nt: TGTGCCAGCAGCTCTGAGGGGACAGGGGTGTACGAGCAGTACTTC; j_call: TRBJ2-7; v_call: TRBV3-1; cdr3_length: 15; clone_size: few; d_call: TRBD1
cdr3_aa: CASSSLGQGIDGYTF; cdr3_nt: TGTGCCAGCAGCTCCCTAGGACAGGGGATCGACGGCTACACCTTC; j_call: TRBJ1-2; v_call: TRBV11-2; cdr3_length: 15; clone_size: -; d_call: TRBD1
cdr3_aa: CSAKEGLETQYF; cdr3_nt: TGCAGTGCTAAAGAGGGCCTAGAGACCCAGTACTTC; j_call: TRBJ2-5; v_call: TRBV20-1; cdr3_length: 12; clone_size: many; d_call: -
cdr3_aa: CASSNRDAGRKLFF; cdr3_nt: TGTGCCAGTAGTAACCGGGACGCCGGTCGCAAACTGTTTTTT; j_call: TRBJ1-4; v_call: TRBV19; cdr3_length: 14; clone_size: few; d_call: -
cdr3_aa: CATSDGTTDNEQFF; cdr3_nt: TGTGCCACCAGTGACGGGACTACGGACAATGAGCAGTTCTTC; j_call: TRBJ2-1; v_call: TRBV24-1; cdr3_length: 14; clone_size: -; d_call: TRBD2
cdr3_aa: CASSLGFTTIGQYF; cdr3_nt: TGTGCCAGCAGTTTAGGATTTACGACGATCGGGCAGTACTTC; j_call: TRBJ2-4; v_call: TRBV6-5; cdr3_length: 14; clone_size: -; d_call: -
cdr3_aa: CASSYLGVVNQPQHF; cdr3_nt: TGTGCCAGCAGTTACCTTGGGGTTGTCAATCAGCCCCAGCATTTT; j_call: TRBJ1-5; v_call: TRBV6-2/TRBV6-3; cdr3_length: 15; clone_size: few; d_call: -
cdr3_aa: CASSYSPAGGGANEQFF; cdr3_nt: TGTGCCAGCAGTTACTCGCCCGCGGGAGGGGGGGCAAATGAGCAGTTCTTC; j_call: TRBJ2-1; v_call: TRBV6-5; cdr3_length: 17; clone_size: -; d_call: TRBD2
cdr3_aa: CSVVLPGTENYGYTF; cdr3_nt: TGCAGTGTCGTCTTGCCCGGGACGGAGAACTATGGCTACACCTTC; j_call: TRBJ1-2; v_call: TRBV20-1; cdr3_length: 15; clone_size: once; d_call: -
cdr3_aa: CASFGLAGGPTDTQYF; cdr3_nt: TGTGCCAGTTTCGGACTAGCGGGAGGACCCACAGATACGCAGTATTTT; j_call: TRBJ2-3; v_call: TRBV12-3/TRBV12-4; cdr3_length: 16; clone_size: few; d_call: TRBD2
cdr3_aa: CASTTSGGNNEQFF; cdr3_nt: TGTGCCAGCACGACCAGCGGGGGCAACAATGAGCAGTTCTTC; j_call: TRBJ2-1; v_call: TRBV7-2; cdr3_length: 14; clone_size: many; d_call: TRBD2
cdr3_aa: CASSNENEQYF; cdr3_nt: TGTGCCAGCAGCAATGAGAACGAGCAGTACTTC; j_call: TRBJ2-7; v_call: TRBV28; cdr3_length: 11; clone_size: few; d_call: -
cdr3_aa: CSATRTVYEQYF; cdr3_nt: TGCAGTGCTACCAGGACGGTCTACGAGCAGTACTTC; j_call: TRBJ2-7; v_call: TRBV20-1; cdr3_length: 12; clone_size: -; d_call: -
cdr3_aa: CASSFGQSNQPQHF; cdr3_nt: TGTGCCAGCAGCTTCGGGCAGAGCAATCAGCCCCAGCATTTT; j_call: TRBJ1-5; v_call: TRBV7-9; cdr3_length: 14; clone_size: many; d_call: -
cdr3_aa: CASSPWGKLAGDTDTQYF; cdr3_nt: TGCGCCAGCAGCCCATGGGGGAAACTAGCGGGAGACACAGATACGCAGTATTTT; j_call: TRBJ2-3; v_call: TRBV5-1; cdr3_length: 18; clone_size: few; d_call: TRBD2
cdr3_aa: CASSRDGTAAEQYF; cdr3_nt: TGTGCCAGCAGTCGCGACGGGACGGCCGCAGAGCAGTACTTC; j_call: TRBJ2-7; v_call: TRBV12-3/TRBV12-4; cdr3_length: 14; clone_size: few; d_call: -
cdr3_aa: CASSLGLGQPQHF; cdr3_nt: TGTGCCAGCAGCTTAGGATTAGGTCAGCCCCAGCATTTT; j_call: TRBJ1-5; v_call: TRBV7-9; cdr3_length: 13; clone_size: many; d_call: -
cdr3_aa: CSARDPRAETQYF; cdr3_nt: TGCAGTGCACGGGACCCCCGGGCAGAGACCCAGTACTTC; j_call: TRBJ2-5; v_call: TRBV20-1; cdr3_length: 13; clone_size: -; d_call: -
cdr3_aa: CASSFGLMNNEQFF; cdr3_nt: TGTGCCAGCAGCTTTGGGTTGATGAACAATGAGCAGTTCTTC; j_call: TRBJ2-1; v_call: TRBV7-9; cdr3_length: 14; clone_size: once; d_call: -
cdr3_aa: CSARLPVAGGPHEQFF; cdr3_nt: TGCAGTGCTAGACTCCCGGTAGCGGGGGGGCCCCATGAGCAGTTCTTC; j_call: TRBJ2-1; v_call: TRBV20-1; cdr3_length: 16; clone_size: -; d_call: TRBD2
cdr3_aa: CSARGQGFYEQYF; cdr3_nt: TGCAGTGCTAGGGGACAGGGATTTTACGAGCAGTACTTC; j_call: TRBJ2-7; v_call: TRBV20-1; cdr3_length: 13; clone_size: -; d_call: TRBD1
cdr3_aa: CSAGEASGANVRTF; cdr3_nt: TGCAGTGCCGGGGAGGCCTCTGGGGCCAACGTCCGGACTTTC; j_call: TRBJ2-6; v_call: TRBV20-1; cdr3_length: 14; clone_size: few; d_call: -
cdr3_aa: CATSDSQVSSDNEQFF; cdr3_nt: TGTGCCACCAGTGATTCCCAAGTCTCGTCCGACAATGAGCAGTTCTTC; j_call: TRBJ2-1; v_call: TRBV24-1; cdr3_length: 16; clone_size: -; d_call: -
cdr3_aa: CASSSACAGTSGSPDTQYF; cdr3_nt: TGTGCCAGCAGCTCAGCCTGCGCCGGGACTAGCGGGAGCCCAGATACGCAGTATTTT; j_call: TRBJ2-3; v_call: TRBV7-2; cdr3_length: 19; clone_size: -; d_call: TRBD2
cdr3_aa: CASSPRTSGISYNEQFF; cdr3_nt: TGTGCCAGCTCACCTCGGACTAGCGGGATTTCCTACAATGAGCAGTTCTTC; j_call: TRBJ2-1; v_call: TRBV18; cdr3_length: 17; clone_size: -; d_call: TRBD2
cdr3_aa: CATRGQVTGANVLTF; cdr3_nt: TGTGCCACCAGGGGACAGGTTACTGGGGCCAACGTCCTGACTTTC; j_call: TRBJ2-6; v_call: TRBV24-1; cdr3_length: 15; clone_size: few; d_call: TRBD1
cdr3_aa: CASRFFYEQYF; cdr3_nt: TGTGCCAGCAGATTTTTCTACGAGCAGTACTTC; j_call: TRBJ2-7; v_call: TRBV6-2/TRBV6-3; cdr3_length: 11; clone_size: few; d_call: -
cdr3_aa: CASTHDSSGSYEQYF; cdr3_nt: TGTGCCAGCACCCATGACTCTAGCGGGTCCTACGAGCAGTACTTC; j_call: TRBJ2-7; v_call: TRBV28; cdr3_length: 15; clone_size: -; d_call: TRBD2